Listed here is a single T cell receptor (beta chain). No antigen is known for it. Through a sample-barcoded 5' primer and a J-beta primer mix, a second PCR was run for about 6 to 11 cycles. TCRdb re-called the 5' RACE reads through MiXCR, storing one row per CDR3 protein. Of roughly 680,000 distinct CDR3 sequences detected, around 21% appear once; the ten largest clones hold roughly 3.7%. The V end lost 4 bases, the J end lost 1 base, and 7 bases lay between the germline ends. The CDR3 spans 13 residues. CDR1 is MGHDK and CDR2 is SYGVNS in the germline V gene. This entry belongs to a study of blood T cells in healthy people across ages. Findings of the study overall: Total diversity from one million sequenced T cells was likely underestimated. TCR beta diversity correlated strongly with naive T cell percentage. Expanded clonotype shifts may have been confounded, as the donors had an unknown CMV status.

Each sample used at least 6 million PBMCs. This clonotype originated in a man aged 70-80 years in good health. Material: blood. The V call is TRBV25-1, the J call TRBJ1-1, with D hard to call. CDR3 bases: TGTGCCAGCAGTGCCCTCACGAACACTGAAGCTTTCTTT. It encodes CASSALTNTEAFF.